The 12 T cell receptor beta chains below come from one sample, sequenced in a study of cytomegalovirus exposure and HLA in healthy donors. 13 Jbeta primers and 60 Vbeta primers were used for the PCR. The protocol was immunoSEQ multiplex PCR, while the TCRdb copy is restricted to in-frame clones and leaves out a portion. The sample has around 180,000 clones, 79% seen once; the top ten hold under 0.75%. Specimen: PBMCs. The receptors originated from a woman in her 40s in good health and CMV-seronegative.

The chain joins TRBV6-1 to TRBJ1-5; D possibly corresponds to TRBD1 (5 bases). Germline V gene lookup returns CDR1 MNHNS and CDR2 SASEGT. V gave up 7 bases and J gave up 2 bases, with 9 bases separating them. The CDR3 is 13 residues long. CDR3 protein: CASTSQGNQPQHF. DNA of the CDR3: TGTGCCAGCACCTCACAGGGCAATCAGCCCCAGCATTTT.

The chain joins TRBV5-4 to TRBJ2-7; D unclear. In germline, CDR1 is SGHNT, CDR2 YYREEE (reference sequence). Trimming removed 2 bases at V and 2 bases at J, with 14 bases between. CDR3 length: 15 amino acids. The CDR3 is CASSLPDTFAYEQYF. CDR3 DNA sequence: TGTGCCAGCAGCTTACCCGACACGTTTGCCTACGAGCAGTACTTC.

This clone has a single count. The DNA of the CDR3 is TGTGCCAGCAGCCAGAATGTCGGGGGAAATCAGCCCCAGCATTTT. Protein sequence: CASSQNVGGNQPQHF. The chain is built from TRBV7-2 and TRBJ1-5, with a weak D call TRBD1 (5 bases). CDR1 is SGHTA and CDR2 is FQGNSA in the germline V gene. The CDR3 loop spans 15 amino acids. V gave up 5 bases and J gave up 4 bases, with 15 bases separating them.

CDR3 DNA: TGTGCCAGTAAAGGAAGGACAGGGAGCAATCAGCCCCAGCATTTT. It translates to CASKGRTGSNQPQHF. The genes are TRBV19 and TRBJ1-5, with TRBD1 matching 8 bases. The CDR3 is 15 residues long. Germline CDR1 LNHDA, CDR2 SQIVND (reference sequence). Germline trimming cut 7 bases from V and 1 base from J; bases unmatched to any gene: 6.

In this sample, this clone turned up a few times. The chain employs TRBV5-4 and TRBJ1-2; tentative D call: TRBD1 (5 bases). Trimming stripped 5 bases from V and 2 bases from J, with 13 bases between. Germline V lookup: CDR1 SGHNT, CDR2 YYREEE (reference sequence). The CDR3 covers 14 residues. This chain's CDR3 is CASRGQGMNYGYTF. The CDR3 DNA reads TGTGCCAGCAGGGGGCAGGGCATGAACTATGGCTACACCTTC.

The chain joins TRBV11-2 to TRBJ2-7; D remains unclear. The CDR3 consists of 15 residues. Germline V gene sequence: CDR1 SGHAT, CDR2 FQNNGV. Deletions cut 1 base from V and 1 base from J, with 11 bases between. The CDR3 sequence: CASSLARSGSYEQYF. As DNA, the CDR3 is TGTGCCAGCAGCTTAGCCCGGTCAGGATCCTACGAGCAGTACTTC.

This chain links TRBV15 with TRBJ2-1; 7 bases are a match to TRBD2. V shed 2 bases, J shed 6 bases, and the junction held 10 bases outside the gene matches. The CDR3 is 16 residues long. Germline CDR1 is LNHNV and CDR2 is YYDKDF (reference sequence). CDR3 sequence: CATSRLGGETLNEQFF. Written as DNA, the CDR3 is TGTGCCACCAGCAGACTTGGGGGGGAAACTCTCAATGAGCAGTTCTTC.

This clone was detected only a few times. The CDR3 coding sequence is TGCGCCAGCAGCTTGCTCGACAGGGGTGCCTACAATGAGCAGTTCTTC. This translates into CASSLLDRGAYNEQFF. The chain is built from TRBV5-1 and TRBJ2-1; 8 bases fit TRBD1. Germline lookup yields CDR1 SGHRS and CDR2 YFSETQ. V trimming: 1 base; J trimming: 2 bases; junction bases outside the gene matches: 5. This CDR3 region has 16 residues.

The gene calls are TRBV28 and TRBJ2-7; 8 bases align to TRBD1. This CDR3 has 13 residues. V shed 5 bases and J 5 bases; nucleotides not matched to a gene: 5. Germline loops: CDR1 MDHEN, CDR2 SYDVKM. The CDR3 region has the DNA TGTGCCAGCAGTCTTATACAGGGGGACGAGCAGTACTTC. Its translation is CASSLIQGDEQYF.

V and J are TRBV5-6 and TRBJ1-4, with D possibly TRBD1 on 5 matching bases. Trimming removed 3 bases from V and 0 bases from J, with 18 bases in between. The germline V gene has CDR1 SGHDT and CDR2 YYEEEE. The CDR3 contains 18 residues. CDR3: CASSSTTEPFATNEKLFF. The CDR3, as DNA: TGTGCCAGCAGCTCGACGACAGAGCCATTTGCAACTAATGAAAAACTGTTTTTT.

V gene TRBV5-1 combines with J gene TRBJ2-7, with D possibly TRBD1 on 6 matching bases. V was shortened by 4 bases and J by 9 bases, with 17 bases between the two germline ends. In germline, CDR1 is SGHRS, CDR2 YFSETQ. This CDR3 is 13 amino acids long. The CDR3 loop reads CASSHSGTSGQYF. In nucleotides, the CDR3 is TGCGCCAGCAGCCACTCCGGGACAAGCGGGCAGTACTTC.

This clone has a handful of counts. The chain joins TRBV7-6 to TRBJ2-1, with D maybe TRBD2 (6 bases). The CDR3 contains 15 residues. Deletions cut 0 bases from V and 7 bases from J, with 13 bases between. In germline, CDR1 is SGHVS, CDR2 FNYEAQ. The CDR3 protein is CASSLADLGRNEQFF. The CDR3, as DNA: TGTGCCAGCAGCTTAGCGGATTTAGGGAGGAATGAGCAGTTCTTC.